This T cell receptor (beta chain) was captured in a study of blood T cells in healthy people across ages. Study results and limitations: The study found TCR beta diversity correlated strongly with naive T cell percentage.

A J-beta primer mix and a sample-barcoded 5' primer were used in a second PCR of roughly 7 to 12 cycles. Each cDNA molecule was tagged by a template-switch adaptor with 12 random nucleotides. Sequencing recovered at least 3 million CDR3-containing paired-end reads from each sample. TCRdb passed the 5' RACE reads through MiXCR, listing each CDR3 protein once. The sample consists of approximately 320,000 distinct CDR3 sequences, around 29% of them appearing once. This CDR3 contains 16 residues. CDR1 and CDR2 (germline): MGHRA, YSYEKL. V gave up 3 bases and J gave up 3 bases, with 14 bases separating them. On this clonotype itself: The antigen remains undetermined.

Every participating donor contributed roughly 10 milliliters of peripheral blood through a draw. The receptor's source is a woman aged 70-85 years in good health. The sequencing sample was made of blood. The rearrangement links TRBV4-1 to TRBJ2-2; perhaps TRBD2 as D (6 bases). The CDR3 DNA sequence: TGCGCCAGCAGCCACCCCCCGGGGAGGTACACCGGGGAGCTGTTTTTT. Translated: CASSHPPGRYTGELFF.